This T cell receptor (beta chain) is drawn from a study of T cell responses to AZD1222 COVID-19 vaccine. On this clone itself: Its specificity is unknown.

Combined were second doses at about 4 or about 12 weeks. Study-wide points: Spike was spanned by vaccine-associated CD4 TCRs, with dominance at 160-218 and 743-854. Clonal diversity was possibly underestimated; the donors were predominantly white British and more often female. Spike-specific TCR breadth rose after two AZD1222 doses, and depth rose as well.

The germline gives CDR1 SEHNR, CDR2 FQNEAQ (reference sequence). CDR3 length: 16 residues. Deletions cut 2 bases from V and 4 bases from J, with 12 bases between. Repertoires were generated with immunoSEQ multiplex PCR, while TCRdb's copy carries only in-frame clones and drops some. The data hold 150,000 to 250,000 clones, with approximately 93% observed a single time. This sequence joins TRBV7-9 and TRBJ2-6; perhaps TRBD1 as D (5 bases). This TCR came from an adult who received the AZD1222 COVID-19 vaccine. The sample was peripheral blood, taken 28 days after the second AZD1222 dose. The CDR3 bases are TGTGCCAGCAGCTTACAGGGTTTGAGGGGGGCCAACGTCCTGACTTTC. It translates to CASSLQGLRGANVLTF.